The clone carrying this T cell receptor (beta chain) was detected ten times or more. The data belong to a study of CD8 T cells in ankylosing spondylitis. TCRdb re-derived calls from the 5' RACE reads in MiXCR, one entry per CDR3 protein. The sample includes 200,000 to 250,000 distinct CDR3 sequences, about 10% seen only once; the top ten take around 3%. Germline values: CDR1 DFQATT, CDR2 SNEGSKA (reference sequence). The CDR3 loop spans 15 amino acids. Trimming cost V 5 bases and J 9 bases; bases outside gene matches: 11. Sample: blood, either unsorted or a sorted T cell fraction (not recorded which). The chain joins TRBV20-1 to TRBJ2-1; TRBD2 matches at 12 bases. This TCR derives from a male donor with ankylosing spondylitis or in good health (not recorded which). The CDR3 is CSAHTASGRGSEQFF. CDR3 sequence (DNA): TGCAGTGCTCATACCGCTAGCGGGAGGGGGAGTGAGCAGTTCTTC.